These 28 T cell receptor beta chains were sequenced from one sample in a study of OX40 agonist ivuxolimab in advanced cancers. Profiled with immunoSEQ multiplex PCR; TCRdb holds only in-frame clones, not every one. Among more than 65,000 clones listed, 78% were seen once. The specimen was CD4+ or CD8+ T cells sorted from blood, collected in a trial of the OX40 agonist ivuxolimab. These receptors were collected from an adult with an advanced solid tumor such as melanoma, head and neck, liver or kidney cancer.

Only one count was recorded for this clone. This rearrangement joins TRBV5-6 to TRBJ1-2; perhaps TRBD1 as D (5 bases). The V end lost 0 bases, the J end lost 1 base, and 10 bases lay between the germline ends. This CDR3 has 15 amino acids. The germline CDR1 and CDR2 sequences are SGHDT and YYEEEE. The DNA for the CDR3 is TGTGCCAGCAGCTTGGTGAACAGGCTTAACTATGGCTACACCTTC. Translated: CASSLVNRLNYGYTF. Variable domain in full (rest from reference TRBV5-6 and TRBJ1-2): DAGVTQSPTHLIKTRGQQVTLRCSPKSGHDTVSWYQQALGQGPQFIFQYYEEEERQRGNFPDRFSGHQFPNYSSELNVNALLLGDSALYLCASSLVNRLNYGYTFGSGTRLTVV.

V gene TRBV11-2 combines with J gene TRBJ2-7, with 7 bases fitting TRBD2. V lost 0 bases, J lost 5 bases, and 4 bases stayed unmatched. The CDR3 has 14 residues. Germline values: CDR1 SGHAT, CDR2 FQNNGV. Here the CDR3 reads CASSLDRGVHEQYF. For the CDR3, the DNA is TGTGCCAGCAGCTTAGATCGGGGGGTCCACGAGCAGTACTTC.

This chain uses TRBV7-8 with TRBJ1-1, with a tentative D call TRBD1 (5 bases). Between the trimmed V and J ends, which lost 3 bases and 5 bases, there was a span of 16 bases. Germline V gives CDR1 SGHVS, CDR2 FQNEAQ. The length of the CDR3 is 15 residues. The CDR3 region is CASSFREGILTEAFF. As DNA, the CDR3 is TGTGCCAGCAGCTTCAGGGAAGGGATTCTGACTGAAGCTTTCTTT.

This clone was detected only a few times. The chain combines TRBV11-2 with TRBJ1-2; no clear D gene. The germline CDR1 and CDR2 sequences are SGHAT and FQNNGV. CDR3 length: 11 residues. With 4 bases removed from V and 8 bases from J, the gap between germline ends came to 8 bases. CDR3 nucleotide sequence: TGTGCCAGCAGCTCCATGCGAGGCTACACCTTC. Encoded protein: CASSSMRGYTF.

This clone was observed a few times. V and J are TRBV6-1 and TRBJ2-7; 7 bases line up with TRBD1. The V gene's germline CDR1 is MNHNS and CDR2 SASEGT. The CDR3 contains 14 residues. The J segment lost 4 bases and the V segment lost 7 bases, leaving 10 bases of the junction unmatched. The CDR3 sequence: CASNLGRGSYEQYF. The CDR3 DNA sequence: TGTGCCAGCAACCTCGGCAGGGGGTCGTACGAGCAGTACTTC.

This clone was found many times. V is TRBV7-2 and J is TRBJ1-1; D is ambiguous. Germline V gene data show CDR1 as SGHTA and CDR2 as FQGNSA. The CDR3 covers 13 residues. Trimming removed 0 bases from V and 6 bases from J, with 8 bases in between. The CDR3 loop reads CASSLALFAEAFF. CDR3 DNA: TGTGCCAGCAGCTTAGCGCTTTTCGCTGAAGCTTTCTTT.

V usage is TRBV2 and J usage is TRBJ1-1; D is unclear. There are 20 residues in the CDR3. Germline V lookup: CDR1 SNHLY, CDR2 FYNNEI. The ends were cut back, 0 bases at V and 1 base at J, with 24 bases in the middle. DNA of the CDR3: TGTGCCAGCAGTGAAGCCACCTCGTTGGTGAGGGTGGGGTGGAACACTGAAGCTTTCTTT. Translation gives CASSEATSLVRVGWNTEAFF.

This clone was seen a few times. The chain combines TRBV5-1 with TRBJ1-2, with D possibly TRBD1 on 5 matching bases. Germline lookup yields CDR1 SGHRS and CDR2 YFSETQ. Between the trimmed V and J ends, which lost 0 bases and 6 bases, there was a span of 21 bases. The CDR3 runs to 17 residues. The CDR3 nucleotides are TGCGCCAGCAGCTTGGGACAGTATTCCCCTAAGACAGATGGCTACACCTTC. Translation gives CASSLGQYSPKTDGYTF.

The chain's CDR3 is CASSFRDSRVYGYTF. DNA for the CDR3: TGTGCCAGTAGTTTCCGGGACAGCCGAGTTTATGGCTACACCTTC. The rearrangement joins TRBV19 to TRBJ1-2, with 7 bases that match TRBD1. The CDR3 has 15 residues. CDR1 and CDR2 (germline): LNHDA, SQIVND (reference sequence). J was trimmed by 5 bases and V by 5 bases; bases with no gene match: 11.

The rearrangement links TRBV9 to TRBJ2-5, with D uncertain. V was cut by 4 bases and J by 9 bases, with 16 bases left in between. Per germline, CDR1 SGDLS and CDR2 YYNGEE. The CDR3 has 13 amino acids. For the CDR3, the DNA is TGTGCCAGCAGCTTAGAGACGGGCCGGCCCCAGTACTTC. Translation: CASSLETGRPQYF.

The J gene is TRBJ2-2, the V gene TRBV6-1; D is uncertain. Germline CDR1 MNHNS, CDR2 SASEGT. CDR3 length: 14 amino acids. The V and J ends lost 2 bases and 0 bases respectively, with 4 bases between them. This CDR3 is CASSETANTGELFF. Written as DNA, the CDR3 is TGTGCCAGCAGTGAAACAGCGAACACCGGGGAGCTGTTTTTT.

This chain uses TRBV5-1 with TRBJ2-2, with D possibly being TRBD2 (5 bases). V was pared by 4 bases and J by 0 bases, with 13 bases between. Germline assignment: CDR1 SGHRS and CDR2 YFSETQ. This CDR3 comprises 16 residues. The CDR3 protein is CASSPLVGANTGELFF. In nucleotides, the CDR3 is TGCGCCAGCAGCCCCCTGGTCGGGGCGAACACCGGGGAGCTGTTTTTT.

The count of this clone is one. The chain couples TRBV28 to TRBJ2-4; TRBD2 matches at 11 bases. CDR1 and CDR2 from the germline V gene are MDHEN and SYDVKM. CDR3 length: 18 amino acids. J gave up 0 bases and V 9 bases, and 13 bases lay outside the gene matches. CDR3 sequence (DNA): TGTGCCAGTGGGGGTGCGGGACTAGCGGAGAAAGCCAAAAACATTCAGTACTTC. Amino acid sequence: CASGGAGLAEKAKNIQYF.

The chain links TRBV7-9 to TRBJ1-1; D is unresolved. Germline V gene data show CDR1 as SEHNR and CDR2 as FQNEAQ (reference sequence). The length of the CDR3 is 14 residues. The V end was cut by 3 bases, the J end by 2 bases, with 10 bases between. The chain's CDR3 is CASSFRPLNTEAFF. The DNA for the CDR3 is TGTGCCAGCAGCTTTCGACCCCTAAACACTGAAGCTTTCTTT.

The CDR3 region is CATAYGGHTIYF. The CDR3 nucleotides are TGTGCCACAGCCTACGGGGGACACACCATATATTTT. The rearrangement uses TRBV6-6 and TRBJ1-3, with a tentative D call TRBD1 (5 bases). This CDR3 is built from 12 residues. V lost 10 bases to trimming and J lost 8 bases, with 15 bases between them. Germline CDR1 reads MNHNY; CDR2 reads SVGAGI (reference sequence).

J is TRBJ1-2 and V is TRBV19; a weak D match, TRBD1 (5 bases). Germline values: CDR1 LNHDA, CDR2 SQIVND (reference sequence). V was shortened by 5 bases and J by 8 bases, with 12 bases between the two germline ends. The CDR3 extends over 12 amino acids. CDR3 region: CASSSRSGGYTF. The CDR3, as DNA: TGTGCCAGTAGTTCCCGGTCAGGGGGCTACACCTTC.

The chain uses TRBV6-6 and TRBJ2-7; D is undetermined. The V gene lost 5 bases and the J gene lost 3 bases, with 17 bases spanning the gap. CDR3 length: 15 amino acids. CDR1 is MNHNY and CDR2 is SVGAGI in the germline V gene (reference sequence). The CDR3, as DNA: TGTGCCAGCAGTCCCCCCGGCGGAATGAGCTACGAGCAGTACTTC. Its translation: CASSPPGGMSYEQYF.

This sequence joins TRBV7-8 and TRBJ2-7; TRBD1 aligns across 8 bases. The CDR3 contains 16 residues. From germline, CDR1 is SGHVS and CDR2 FQNEAQ. V lost 5 bases to trimming and J lost 6 bases; unmatched junction nucleotides: 15. CDR3 in DNA: TGTGCCAGCAGCCCTACCCAGGGGGCTTTGCTTCGCGAGCAGTACTTC. It is translated as CASSPTQGALLREQYF.

The J gene is TRBJ2-3, the V gene TRBV7-2; D is possibly TRBD2 (6 bases). Between the trimmed V and J ends, which lost 3 bases and 4 bases, there was a span of 14 bases. CDR1 and CDR2 from the germline V gene are SGHTA and FQGNSA. The CDR3 has 15 amino acids. CDR3 sequence reads: CASSFSGVQADTQYF. For the CDR3, the DNA is TGTGCCAGCAGCTTTTCGGGGGTTCAAGCAGATACGCAGTATTTT. Full variable domain (remainder filled in from reference TRBV7-2 and TRBJ2-3): GAGVSQSPSNKVTEKGKDVELRCDPISGHTALYWYRQSLGQGLEFLIYFQGNSAPDKSGLPSDRFSAERTGGSVSTLTIQRTQQEDSAVYLCASSFSGVQADTQYFGPGTRLTVL.

The rearrangement links TRBV9 to TRBJ2-2; no clear D gene. CDR1 is SGDLS and CDR2 is YYNGEE in the germline V gene. V gave up 0 bases and J gave up 1 base, with 4 bases separating them. The CDR3 is 14 residues long. This chain's CDR3 is CASSVAGNTGELFF. The CDR3 DNA is TGTGCCAGCAGCGTAGCAGGGAACACCGGGGAGCTGTTTTTT.

The V and J genes are TRBV7-2 and TRBJ1-1; D not resolved. V was pared by 4 bases and J by 1 base, with 7 bases between. CDR1 SGHTA and CDR2 FQGNSA come from the germline V gene. This CDR3 is 13 amino acids long. CDR3 DNA: TGTGCCAGCAGCTCCAGGAGGAACACTGAAGCTTTCTTT. Its translation: CASSSRRNTEAFF.

The sample holds a few counts of this clone. The chain carries TRBV10-1 and TRBJ1-5; D uncertain. Trimming took 6 bases from V and 5 from J, leaving 11 bases between them. This CDR3 has 13 residues. Germline V lookup: CDR1 WNHNN, CDR2 SYGVQD (reference sequence). The CDR3 sequence: CASSLGSDQPQHF. The CDR3, as DNA: TGCGCCAGCAGCCTCGGCAGTGATCAGCCCCAGCATTTT.

This clone was counted a few times. This rearrangement joins TRBV28 to TRBJ1-4; D is uncertain. Trimming pared 2 bases from V and 3 bases from J, leaving 10 bases between. Germline values: CDR1 MDHEN, CDR2 SYDVKM. The CDR3 covers 15 residues. CDR3 region: CASSLGGGPNEKLFF. The CDR3 nucleotides are TGTGCCAGCAGTTTAGGCGGAGGGCCTAATGAAAAACTGTTTTTT.

The chain couples TRBV5-1 to TRBJ1-4, with D possibly matching TRBD1 (6 bases). This CDR3 contains 16 residues. Germline assignment: CDR1 SGHRS and CDR2 YFSETQ. V lost 2 bases and J 5 bases, leaving 16 bases between the germline ends. For the CDR3, the DNA is TGCGCCAGCAGCTTTGACCAGGGGCTAACGAATGAAAAACTGTTTTTT. Protein sequence: CASSFDQGLTNEKLFF.

This clone came up once. CDR3 residues: CASSRKFTVTSDNEQFF. As DNA, the CDR3 is TGTGCCAGCAGCCGCAAATTTACCGTGACTTCGGACAATGAGCAGTTCTTC. The chain joins TRBV11-2 to TRBJ2-1; D is ambiguous. The CDR3 totals 17 residues. The ends were cut back, 5 bases at V and 5 bases at J, with 22 bases in the middle. CDR1 and CDR2 (germline): SGHAT, FQNNGV.

This clone turned up a few times. The V gene is TRBV14, the J gene TRBJ1-1; no clear D gene. This CDR3 has 13 residues. Trimming removed 1 base at V and 3 bases at J, with 6 bases between. Germline V gene data show CDR1 as SGHDN and CDR2 as FVKESK. CDR3 DNA sequence: TGTGCCAGCAGCCAAGGGGTTCACACTGAAGCTTTCTTT. Residues: CASSQGVHTEAFF.

This clone appeared a few times. The chain carries TRBV6-1 and TRBJ2-1; the D is unclear. V lost 0 bases to trimming and J lost 8 bases, with 11 bases between them. This CDR3 is 14 amino acids long. Per the germline V gene, CDR1 is MNHNS and CDR2 is SASEGT. Here the CDR3 DNA reads TGTGCCAGCAGTGAAGCCGGAAGAACCGATGAGCAGTTCTTC. The encoded protein is CASSEAGRTDEQFF.

V gene TRBV5-5 combines with J gene TRBJ1-2; D possibly corresponds to TRBD1 (6 bases). The germline V gene encodes CDR1 SGHKS and CDR2 YYEKEE (reference sequence). The V gene lost 6 bases and the J gene lost 5 bases, with 17 bases spanning the gap. The CDR3 is 14 residues long. The CDR3 protein is CASTLVGGQYGYTF. CDR3 DNA: TGTGCCAGCACCCTTGTGGGGGGGCAGTATGGCTACACCTTC.